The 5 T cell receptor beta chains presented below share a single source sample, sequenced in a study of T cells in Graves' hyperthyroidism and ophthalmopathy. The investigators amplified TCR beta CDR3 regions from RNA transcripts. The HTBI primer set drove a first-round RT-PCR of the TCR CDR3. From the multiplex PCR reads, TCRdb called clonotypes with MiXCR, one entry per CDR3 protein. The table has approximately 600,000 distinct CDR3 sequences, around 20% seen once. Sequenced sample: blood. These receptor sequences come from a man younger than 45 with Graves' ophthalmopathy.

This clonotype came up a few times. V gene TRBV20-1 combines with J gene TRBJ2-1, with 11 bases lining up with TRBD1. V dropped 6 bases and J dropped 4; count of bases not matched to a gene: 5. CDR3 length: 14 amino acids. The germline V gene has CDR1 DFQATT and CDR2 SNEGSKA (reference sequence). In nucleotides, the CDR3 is TGCAGTGCCCCTGGGGACAGGGGGTACAATGAGCAGTTCTTC. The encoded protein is CSAPGDRGYNEQFF.

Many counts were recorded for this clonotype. CDR3 region: CASSLIAGGPWSNEQFF. Here the CDR3 DNA reads TGCGCCAGCAGCTTGATTGCGGGAGGGCCGTGGTCGAATGAGCAGTTCTTC. This rearrangement joins TRBV5-1 to TRBJ2-1; TRBD2 matches 9 bases. Trimming removed 1 base from V and 7 bases from J; junction bases left unmatched: 12. Germline V CDR1 and CDR2: SGHRS, YFSETQ. CDR3 length equals 17 residues.

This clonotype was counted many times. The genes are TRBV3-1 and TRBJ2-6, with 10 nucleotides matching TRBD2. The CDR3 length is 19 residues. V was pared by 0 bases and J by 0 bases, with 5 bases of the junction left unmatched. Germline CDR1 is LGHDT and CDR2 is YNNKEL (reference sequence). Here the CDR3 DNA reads TGTGCCAGCAGCCAAGATCGACTAGCGGGCGTCTCTGGGGCCAACGTCCTGACTTTC. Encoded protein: CASSQDRLAGVSGANVLTF.

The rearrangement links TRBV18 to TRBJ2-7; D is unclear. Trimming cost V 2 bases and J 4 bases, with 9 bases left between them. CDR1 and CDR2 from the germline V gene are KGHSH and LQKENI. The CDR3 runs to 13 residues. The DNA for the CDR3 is TGTGCCAGCTCACCATTTGAAGGGTACGAGCAGTACTTC. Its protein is CASSPFEGYEQYF.

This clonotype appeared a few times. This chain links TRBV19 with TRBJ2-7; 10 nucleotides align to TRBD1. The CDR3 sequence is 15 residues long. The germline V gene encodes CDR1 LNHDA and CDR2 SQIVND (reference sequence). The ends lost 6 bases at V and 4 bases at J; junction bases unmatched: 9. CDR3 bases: TGTGCCAGTAGCAAAGAGGGACAGGGGATATACGAGCAGTACTTC. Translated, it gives CASSKEGQGIYEQYF.